This is a list of T cell receptor beta chains from one sample in a study of blood T cell repertoires in COVID-19. Clones were read by immunoSEQ multiplex PCR, and TCRdb kept only the in-frame ones, dropping some. This sample has 150,000 or so clones; 70% to 90% occur once, and the top ten carry around 4.3%. What was sequenced was PBMCs or T cells enriched from blood (not recorded which). The receptors derive from a woman in her forties or fifties who had recovered from COVID-19. Each CDR3 is given with its conserved first and last residue. Each record gives: CDR3 DNA, CDR3 protein, J gene, clone size, D gene, V gene. The D gene is left open where the match is weak. Expanded clones get a size class; other rows say once, few or many, or leave the size out.

TGTGCCAGCAGTACATACAGGGAGAACACTGAAGCTTTCTTT,CASSTYRENTEAFF,TRBJ1-1,-,-,TRBV6-5
TGTGCTAGTGCCGCCGGACTAGACCCTACCGGGGAGCTGTTTTTT,CASAAGLDPTGELFF,TRBJ2-2,few,TRBD2,TRBV12-5
TGTGCCAGCAGTTCCCCGGACAGGGTCGTGGAAAAACTGTTTTTT,CASSSPDRVVEKLFF,TRBJ1-4,-,TRBD1,TRBV6-2/TRBV6-3
TGTGCCAGCAGCCAAGACGCCTGGGGGCGAGCGGGAGGTGGAGTTAACGGGGAGCTGTTTTTT,CASSQDAWGRAGGGVNGELFF,TRBJ2-2,-,TRBD2,TRBV3-1/TRBV3-2
TGTGCCAGCAGCTCCGGGACTAGCGGGACTTACAAAAACATTCAGTACTTC,CASSSGTSGTYKNIQYF,TRBJ2-4,-,TRBD2,TRBV5-8
TGTGCCAGCAGCGCCCGGGACACCCTACAAGAGACCCAGTACTTC,CASSARDTLQETQYF,TRBJ2-5,-,-,TRBV5-4
TGTGCCAGCAGCTCCGCCAATGGCGAAAAACTGTTTTTT,CASSSANGEKLFF,TRBJ1-4,-,-,TRBV5-8
TGTGCCAGCAGCTCCCCAGGCCCCTTTCAATCACCCCTCCACTTT,CASSSPGPFQSPLHF,TRBJ1-6,-,-,TRBV7-6
TGTGCCAGCAGCGCCGTGACCGGGGTTGCAACTAATGAAAAACTGTTTTTT,CASSAVTGVATNEKLFF,TRBJ1-4,-,-,TRBV5-5
TGTGCCAGTAATTGGTATAGCCCTTTTCCCGAGACCCAGTACTTC,CASNWYSPFPETQYF,TRBJ2-5,few,-,TRBV19
TGTGCCTGGAGTCCAGGGGCCAGGGGCTACACCTTC,CAWSPGARGYTF,TRBJ1-2,-,-,TRBV30
TGTGCCAGCAGTCCGAGTAGCTATGGCTACACCTTC,CASSPSSYGYTF,TRBJ1-2,once,-,TRBV28
TGTGCCAGCAGCCAAGAACAGGGGGCCGGCTATGGCTACACCTTC,CASSQEQGAGYGYTF,TRBJ1-2,-,TRBD1,TRBV4-2
TGTGCCAGCTTCGTCGGACAGCATATGAACACTGAAGCTTTCTTT,CASFVGQHMNTEAFF,TRBJ1-1,-,-,TRBV18
TGTGCCAGCAGCGAGAAGGGGGATATTGGCTACACCTTC,CASSEKGDIGYTF,TRBJ1-2,few,-,TRBV7-2
TGTGCCACCAGTGATCGGACAGGGGGGGAGTTTAATGAGCAGTTCTTC,CATSDRTGGEFNEQFF,TRBJ2-1,-,TRBD1,TRBV24-1
TGTGCCAGTAGTCAACCTAGCGGGAGAGGCTATGAGCAGTTCTTC,CASSQPSGRGYEQFF,TRBJ2-1,-,TRBD2,TRBV19
TGTGCCAGCAGCCGGGCGGGACAGGTCTATGGCTACACCTTC,CASSRAGQVYGYTF,TRBJ1-2,-,TRBD1,TRBV11-3
TGTGCCAGCAGTCCCCGAGGGGACACTAGCAATCAGCCCCAGCATTTT,CASSPRGDTSNQPQHF,TRBJ1-5,-,-,TRBV27
TGCGCCAGCAGCCAAGGGGACAGATCAGCCGGGGAGCTGTTTTTT,CASSQGDRSAGELFF,TRBJ2-2,-,TRBD1,TRBV4-3
TGTGCCAGCAGTCACAGAGAAATTGGAAACACCATATATTTT,CASSHREIGNTIYF,TRBJ1-3,-,-,TRBV6-5
TGTGCCAGCAGCTCCGGATATCGGGGGACTGAAGCTTTCTTT,CASSSGYRGTEAFF,TRBJ1-1,-,-,TRBV7-2
TGTGCCAGCAGCTTAGGCTCAGGAAATCAGCCCCAGCATTTT,CASSLGSGNQPQHF,TRBJ1-5,-,-,TRBV11-1
TGTGCCAGCTCAACACCAAACCCGGGGGGCCTGTTCTTC,CASSTPNPGGLFF,TRBJ2-1,-,-,TRBV18
TGTGCCAGCAGTTACTCCACCGGGTTCTCTGGAAACACCATATATTTT,CASSYSTGFSGNTIYF,TRBJ1-3,-,-,TRBV6-5
TGTGCCAGCAGCCCCTACAGGAACACCGGGGAGCTGTTTTTT,CASSPYRNTGELFF,TRBJ2-2,-,-,TRBV6-5
TGTGCCAGTACAAGGGGCACTGAAGCTTTCTTT,CASTRGTEAFF,TRBJ1-1,-,-,TRBV19
TGTGCCAGCAGTTTGCCCGGCTATGGCTACACCTTC,CASSLPGYGYTF,TRBJ1-2,-,-,TRBV12-3/TRBV12-4
TGCGCCAGCAGCCCAACTATTAACCGCCAAGAGACCCAGTACTTC,CASSPTINRQETQYF,TRBJ2-5,-,-,TRBV4-3
TGTGCCAGCAGTTTTTGGTCAGGTACTGGGGCCAACGTCCTGACTTTC,CASSFWSGTGANVLTF,TRBJ2-6,few,-,TRBV27
TGTGCCAGCAGCCCCCACCGGACAGGGCCTGGAAACACCATATATTTT,CASSPHRTGPGNTIYF,TRBJ1-3,-,TRBD1,TRBV3-1/TRBV3-2
TGTGCCAGCAGTTTACCCGGACTGGGGGAGCTGTTTTTT,CASSLPGLGELFF,TRBJ2-2,few,-,TRBV28
TGTGCCAGTGAGAGACAGGGGGCTCGGCGGGAGCAGTTCTTC,CASERQGARREQFF,TRBJ2-1,-,TRBD1,TRBV19
TGTGCCAGCAGCACGGGACAGGGGCGGACTGAAGCTTTCTTT,CASSTGQGRTEAFF,TRBJ1-1,-,TRBD1,TRBV7-2
TGTGCCAGCAGCCACAGGGCAAACTATGGCTACACCTTC,CASSHRANYGYTF,TRBJ1-2,-,-,TRBV3-1/TRBV3-2
TGCAGCGTAGGAGGAACAGGGAACTACAATGAGCAGTTCTTC,CSVGGTGNYNEQFF,TRBJ2-1,-,-,TRBV29-1
TGTGCCAGCAGTCCACCGGACAGGGATGAAGCTTTCTTT,CASSPPDRDEAFF,TRBJ1-1,many,TRBD1,TRBV28
TGTGCCAGCAGGGCCAGGGGGACAGGCACAGATACGCAGTATTTT,CASRARGTGTDTQYF,TRBJ2-3,-,TRBD1,TRBV5-5
TGTGCCAGCAGCTTATTTTCTGGCCGCCCCGCAGATACGCAGTATTTT,CASSLFSGRPADTQYF,TRBJ2-3,medium-sized,-,TRBV7-8
TGTGCCAGCAGTGCACAGGGATTGACTGAAGCTTTCTTT,CASSAQGLTEAFF,TRBJ1-1,few,-,TRBV6-2/TRBV6-3
TGTGCCAGCAGCCGGGACAGGGGCACTGAAGCTTTCTTT,CASSRDRGTEAFF,TRBJ1-1,-,TRBD1,TRBV6-6
TGTGCCAGCAGCTTCTACGGGGGGCTTGGGAACACTGAAGCTTTCTTT,CASSFYGGLGNTEAFF,TRBJ1-1,-,-,TRBV7-3
TGTGCCAGCAGTTTCGGGACAGGGGATGGCTACACCTTC,CASSFGTGDGYTF,TRBJ1-2,-,TRBD1,TRBV28
TGTGCCAGCAGGGACCCCTCTGGAGGAGCTGGCTACACCTTC,CASRDPSGGAGYTF,TRBJ1-2,-,-,TRBV6-5
TGCGCCAGCAGCCAAGTTAGTGCGTTGGGAGGTGGCTACACCTTC,CASSQVSALGGGYTF,TRBJ1-2,once,-,TRBV4-1
TGTGCCAGCAGTTCGACAGGGGGCGGGGGCTATGGCTACACCTTC,CASSSTGGGGYGYTF,TRBJ1-2,-,TRBD1,TRBV27
TGTGCCAGCAGCTTAGCAGTCCGGAATCAGCCCCAGCATTTT,CASSLAVRNQPQHF,TRBJ1-5,-,-,TRBV7-8
TGTGCCACCCTAAGGGGAACTAATGAAAAACTGTTTTTT,CATLRGTNEKLFF,TRBJ1-4,-,-,TRBV6-6
TGCGCCAGCAGCCAAGATCCTAGCGGGGGTTCTGAGCAGTTCTTC,CASSQDPSGGSEQFF,TRBJ2-1,few,TRBD2,TRBV4-1
TGTGCCAGCAGCCAACACACAGGGGGCTTGAACACTGAAGCTTTCTTT,CASSQHTGGLNTEAFF,TRBJ1-1,-,TRBD1,TRBV3-1/TRBV3-2
TGCGCCAGCAGCCAACCCCTCAGGCAGATTAATGAAAAACTGTTTTTT,CASSQPLRQINEKLFF,TRBJ1-4,-,-,TRBV4-1